Below, 24 T cell receptor beta chains from the same sample are listed, as sequenced in a study of PD-1 blockade in mismatch repair-deficient tumors. Repertoires were generated with immunoSEQ multiplex PCR, while TCRdb's copy carries only in-frame clones and drops some. The repertoire holds about 60,000 clones, around 88% seen once, with roughly 13% in the top ten. Specimen: peripheral blood, collected 52 weeks after starting pembrolizumab. The receptors stem from an adult with mismatch repair-deficient cancer.

The chain links TRBV4-3 to TRBJ2-2, with unresolved D. The CDR3 consists of 15 residues. V lost 0 bases to trimming and J lost 6 bases, with 11 bases between them. Per the germline V gene, CDR1 is LGHNA and CDR2 is YSLEER. The CDR3 reads CASSQDRRVPGELFF. In DNA form, the CDR3 reads TGCGCCAGCAGCCAAGATCGACGGGTCCCCGGGGAGCTGTTTTTT.

J is TRBJ2-5 and V is TRBV18, with D maybe TRBD2 (6 bases). The V gene's germline CDR1 is KGHSH and CDR2 LQKENI. Trimming left V 3 bases short and J 1 base short, with 15 bases between. The CDR3 consists of 16 residues. The CDR3 here is CASSPGRGDGQETQYF. In DNA, the CDR3 is TGTGCCAGCTCACCTGGTCGCGGGGATGGCCAAGAGACCCAGTACTTC.

V and J are TRBV4-3 and TRBJ2-1; D is possibly TRBD1 or TRBD2 (7 bases each). V was trimmed by 0 bases and J by 7 bases, leaving 13 bases between them. Per germline, CDR1 LGHNA and CDR2 YSLEER. CDR3 length equals 15 residues. CDR3 nucleotides: TGCGCCAGCAGCCAAGACAGGGGGGGTCAGAATGAGCAGTTCTTC. This encodes CASSQDRGGQNEQFF.

Only a few counts were recorded for this clone. The chain recombines TRBV5-1 with TRBJ2-7; 8 bases line up with TRBD2. The CDR3 covers 16 residues. Germline V CDR1 and CDR2: SGHRS, YFSETQ. V lost 0 bases and J lost 5; bases outside the gene matches: 10. DNA of the CDR3: TGCGCCAGCAGCTTGGATGGGAGCGGGAGAAGCAACGAGCAGTACTTC. This codes for CASSLDGSGRSNEQYF.

This chain links TRBV27 with TRBJ2-7; 9 nucleotides align to TRBD1. Germline values: CDR1 MNHEY, CDR2 SMNVEV (reference sequence). V lost 6 bases and J lost 1; bases outside the gene matches: 7. The CDR3 consists of 15 residues. The CDR3 DNA reads as TGTGCCAGCAGAAAATCCGGGACAGGGTCCTACGAGCAGTACTTC. Its translation is CASRKSGTGSYEQYF.

V and J are TRBV5-3 and TRBJ2-7; unclear D gene. TRBV5-3 is marked as an open reading frame, function uncertain. Trimming shortened V by 3 bases and J by 5 bases, and 18 bases separated the two germline ends. The CDR3 loop spans 15 amino acids. CDR3 bases: TGTGCCAGAAGCTCCCTTAACGATGGAGAACACGAGCAGTACTTC. Translated: CARSSLNDGEHEQYF.

J is TRBJ2-1 and V is TRBV30; D is possibly TRBD2 (5 bases). The CDR3 is 15 residues long. Germline lookup yields CDR1 GTSNPN and CDR2 SVGIG (reference sequence). The V end lost 0 bases, the J end lost 9 bases, and 18 bases lay between the germline ends. The CDR3 protein is CAWSVRGITASEQFF. In nucleotides, the CDR3 is TGTGCCTGGAGTGTACGAGGGATCACCGCGTCTGAGCAGTTCTTC.

The rearrangement uses TRBV9 and TRBJ2-3; 7 bases line up with TRBD2. Trimming took 0 bases from V and 3 from J; bases not matched to a gene: 7. Germline V gene sequence: CDR1 SGDLS, CDR2 YYNGEE. There are 16 residues in the CDR3. The CDR3 coding sequence is TGTGCCAGCAGCGTAGCGGGAGGCGGGAGTACAGATACGCAGTATTTT. It encodes CASSVAGGGSTDTQYF.

The chain couples TRBV11-2 to TRBJ2-7; D call uncertain. The CDR3 consists of 17 residues. CDR1 and CDR2 from the germline V gene are SGHAT and FQNNGV. V lost 5 bases and J lost 1, with 21 bases in between. The CDR3, as DNA: TGTGCCAGCAGCCCCATCGCCAGACATGCAATATCCTACGAGCAGTACTTC. Residues: CASSPIARHAISYEQYF.

This clone is a singleton in its sample. This chain uses TRBV4-1 with TRBJ2-7; 10 nucleotides line up with TRBD1. Germline lookup yields CDR1 MGHRA and CDR2 YSYEKL. CDR3 length: 16 residues. J lost 3 bases, V lost 0 bases, and 5 bases had no gene match. Here the CDR3 reads CASSQDPGQGSYEQYF. CDR3 coding DNA: TGCGCCAGCAGCCAAGACCCGGGACAGGGGAGCTACGAGCAGTACTTC.

CDR3 in amino acids: CASSVQGDSYEQYF. The CDR3 DNA follows: TGTGCCAGCAGTGTGCAGGGGGACTCCTACGAGCAGTACTTC. V and J are TRBV2 and TRBJ2-7; 7 bases align to TRBD1. V shed 4 bases and J 0 bases; nucleotides not matched to a gene: 3. This CDR3 contains 14 residues. Germline lookup yields CDR1 SNHLY and CDR2 FYNNEI. Full variable domain (rest looked up from reference TRBV2 and TRBJ2-7): EPEVTQTPSHQVTQMGQEVILRCVPISNHLYFYWYRQILGQKVEFLVSFYNNEISEKSEIFDDQFSVERPDGSNFTLKIRSTKLEDSAMYFCASSVQGDSYEQYFGPGTRLTVT.

The rearrangement links TRBV4-1 to TRBJ2-7; no definite D call. V lost 1 base and J 0 bases, leaving 10 bases between the germline ends. Germline values: CDR1 MGHRA, CDR2 YSYEKL. This CDR3 has 15 residues. For the CDR3, the DNA is TGCGCCAGCAGCCAAGCGCTACCGAGCTCCTACGAGCAGTACTTC. It specifies CASSQALPSSYEQYF.

The V gene is TRBV18, the J gene TRBJ2-5; 14 bases map to TRBD2. This CDR3 is 17 amino acids long. The germline gives CDR1 KGHSH, CDR2 LQKENI. The V and J ends lost 6 bases and 4 bases, in that order; junction bases with no gene match: 10. The DNA for the CDR3 is TGTGCCAGCTCTCGGGGACTAGCGGGAGCTGGGGGAGAGACCCAGTACTTC. It specifies CASSRGLAGAGGETQYF.

The rearrangement links TRBV30 to TRBJ1-5, with TRBD1 as a possible D gene (6 bases). Germline assignment: CDR1 GTSNPN and CDR2 SVGIG (reference sequence). V was cut by 5 bases and J by 1 base, with 15 bases left in between. The CDR3 runs to 15 residues. The CDR3 DNA reads as TGTGCCTGGGGACCGGGACACCTCAGCAATCAGCCCCAGCATTTT. Translation: CAWGPGHLSNQPQHF.

This chain uses TRBV10-1 with TRBJ2-7; 10 positions match TRBD1. The trim removed 7 bases at V and 4 bases at J, leaving 4 bases unmatched. The length of the CDR3 is 13 residues. Per the germline V gene, CDR1 is WNHNN and CDR2 is SYGVQD (reference sequence). The CDR3 sequence is CASNPGQGYEQYF. CDR3 DNA sequence: TGCGCCAGCAATCCGGGACAGGGGTACGAGCAGTACTTC.

V usage is TRBV28 and J usage is TRBJ1-2; 7 bases fit TRBD1. This CDR3 is built from 15 residues. Germline V gene data show CDR1 as MDHEN and CDR2 as SYDVKM. The junction had 9 bases not matched to a gene; V was cut back by 3 bases and J by 5 bases. The CDR3 sequence is CASSFYRGPVYGYTF. CDR3 sequence (DNA): TGTGCCAGCAGTTTTTACAGGGGCCCCGTTTATGGCTACACCTTC.

Here the CDR3 reads CASSHRGGTYEQYF. The CDR3, as DNA: TGTGCCAGCAGTCACCGGGGGGGGACCTACGAGCAGTACTTC. V usage is TRBV28 and J usage is TRBJ2-7; 8 bases fit TRBD2. The CDR3 runs 14 residues. The trim removed 5 bases at V and 2 bases at J, leaving 5 bases unmatched. The germline gives CDR1 MDHEN, CDR2 SYDVKM.

This chain joins TRBV27 and TRBJ2-7; tentatively, D is TRBD2 (6 bases). Trimming pared 2 bases from V and 5 bases from J, leaving 13 bases between. From germline, CDR1 is MNHEY and CDR2 SMNVEV (reference sequence). This CDR3 has 14 residues. The DNA for the CDR3 is TGTGCCAGCAGTTTACCGGGAGAGGGCAACGAGCAGTACTTC. It translates to CASSLPGEGNEQYF.

J is TRBJ2-7 and V is TRBV18, with D tentatively TRBD1 or TRBD2 (5 bases each). V shed 4 bases and J shed 6 bases, with 13 bases lying between them. CDR1 KGHSH and CDR2 LQKENI come from the germline V gene. The CDR3 has 13 amino acids. The CDR3 is CASSRRDGTEQYF. Here the CDR3 DNA reads TGTGCCAGCTCACGAAGGGACGGTACCGAGCAGTACTTC.

The V gene is TRBV30, the J gene TRBJ2-1, with D possibly being TRBD2 (6 bases). There are 14 residues in the CDR3. V shed 3 bases and J shed 8 bases, with 17 bases lying between them. The germline V gene has CDR1 GTSNPN and CDR2 SVGIG (reference sequence). CDR3 sequence: CAWRSGEYYDEQFF. The CDR3 DNA follows: TGTGCCTGGAGGTCGGGGGAGTATTACGATGAGCAGTTCTTC.

The chain couples TRBV7-2 to TRBJ1-1, with TRBD1 as a possible D gene (5 bases). This CDR3 has 15 residues. V shed 4 bases and J shed 0 bases, with 12 bases lying between them. From germline, CDR1 is SGHTA and CDR2 FQGNSA. The CDR3, as DNA: TGTGCCAGCAGCTCCGGGGGAAGGGTGAACACTGAAGCTTTCTTT. Its protein product is CASSSGGRVNTEAFF.

The chain employs TRBV13 and TRBJ1-1; D not certain. V shed 5 bases and J shed 6 bases, with 16 bases lying between them. The V gene's germline CDR1 is PRHDT and CDR2 FYEKMQ (reference sequence). This CDR3 spans 14 amino acids. Written as DNA, the CDR3 is TGTGCCAGCAGCAAGGGCCCCGAGGGCCCTGAAGCTTTCTTT. Its translation is CASSKGPEGPEAFF.

This clone has only one observation. The chain links TRBV5-1 to TRBJ2-6; D is ambiguous. Trimming took off 4 bases at V and 2 bases at J, with 13 bases between the two ends. The CDR3 has 16 amino acids. Per germline, CDR1 SGHRS and CDR2 YFSETQ. CDR3 nucleotide sequence: TGCGCCAGCAGCCCCGATCGCCTACCTGGGGCCAACGTCCTGACTTTC. Translation: CASSPDRLPGANVLTF.

The J gene is TRBJ2-1, the V gene TRBV11-1, with 7 bases aligning to TRBD1. CDR1 and CDR2 from the germline V gene are SGHAT and FQDESV (reference sequence). The ends lost 5 bases at V and 3 bases at J; junction bases unmatched: 4. This CDR3 region has 14 residues. The DNA for the CDR3 is TGTGCCAGCAGCGACAGGGTGGTCTACAATGAGCAGTTCTTC. This sequence encodes CASSDRVVYNEQFF. Variable domain in full (rest from reference TRBV11-1 and TRBJ2-1): EAEVAQSPRYKITEKSQAVAFWCDPISGHATLYWYRQILGQGPELLVQFQDESVVDDSQLPKDRFSAERLKGVDSTLKIQPAELGDSAMYLCASSDRVVYNEQFFGPGTRLTVL.